The clone carrying this TCR beta chain was seen once. This specimen comes from a study of blood T cell repertoires in COVID-19. Study-level background: Researchers got acute and convalescent COVID-19 samples from the United States, Italy and Spain. From T cells, B-cell-depleted T cells, or PBMCs came the material, which was cDNA or gDNA.

Participant ages covered roughly 18 to 89 years across around 22 US areas. The V segment lost 2 bases and the J segment 10 bases; nucleotides outside the gene matches: 7. Per germline, CDR1 SGHDN and CDR2 FVKESK. The CDR3 spans 13 residues. Per the original methods: Reference gene primer amplification gave estimated nucleated cell counts. TCRdb's table, derived via immunoSEQ multiplex PCR, lists solely in-frame clones and lacks some. That table furnishes V, J and clone size, whereas the DNA furnished D and trimming. The table has roughly 250,000 clones, approximately 83% seen once. V is TRBV14 and J is TRBJ1-1, with TRBD1 matching over 7 bases. The sample was PBMCs or T cells enriched from blood (not recorded which). This clonotype was obtained from a woman aged 40 to 49 with acute COVID-19. Written as DNA, the CDR3 is TGTGCCAGCAGCCAACGACAGGGTTCAGGAGCTTTCTTT. Its protein is CASSQRQGSGAFF.